Listed below are T cell receptor beta chains from one sample, sequenced in a study of a mutant IDH1 vaccine in newly diagnosed glioma. What these receptors recognize is not known. Measured with immunoSEQ multiplex PCR; TCRdb has only the in-frame clones, and not every one. The sample contains tens of thousands of clones, 92% of which appear only once. Here the sequenced sample was PBMCs, taken from a glioma patient whose treatment included an IDH1 peptide vaccine. Receptors originate from a man aged 45-65 years with glioma. CDR3s include the opening cysteine and the closing phenylalanine or tryptophan. The D gene is left open where the match is weak. Where a row states a size, it is once, few, many or the class of an expanded clone; other rows omit it.

once,TRBJ2-3,TRBV15,-,TGTGCCACGGGACGGACCCTGGCTTCAGATACGCAGTATTTT,CATGRTLASDTQYF
-,TRBJ2-3,TRBV12-5,-,TGTGCTAGTGGTCTGGACACAGATACGCAGTATTTT,CASGLDTDTQYF
-,TRBJ2-4,TRBV11-2,-,TGTGCCAGCAGCTCCGGGACTCCATTAGCCAAAAACATTCAGTACTTC,CASSSGTPLAKNIQYF
-,TRBJ1-1,TRBV28,-,TGTGCCACCCAGGCGGCCCACGAGGGACGCACTGAAGCTTTCTTT,CATQAAHEGRTEAFF
-,TRBJ2-1,TRBV6-6,-,TGTGCCAGCAGTTACTCGGGCGTCTCCTACAATGAGCAGTTCTTC,CASSYSGVSYNEQFF
-,TRBJ1-1,TRBV19,-,TGTGCCAGTAGTATCCAGGGAGGAAAGGCGCTAGCTTTCTTT,CASSIQGGKALAFF
-,TRBJ1-2,TRBV9,-,TGTGCCAGCAGCGTAGGACAGACCAACTATGGCTACACCTTC,CASSVGQTNYGYTF
-,TRBJ2-1,TRBV6-5,TRBD2,TGTGCCAGCAGTTACTCGAAAGGCGGGAGTAACAATGAGCAGTTCTTC,CASSYSKGGSNNEQFF
-,TRBJ1-5,TRBV2,-,TGTGCCAGCACCACACGCAGGATGGAAAGCAATCAGCCCCAGCATTTT,CASTTRRMESNQPQHF
-,TRBJ2-1,TRBV4-1,-,TGCGCCAGCAGCCAAGAACGCAATGAGCAGTTCTTC,CASSQERNEQFF
-,TRBJ1-2,TRBV10-2,TRBD1,TGCGCCAGCAGGCCGACAGGGAGGAACTATGGCTACACCTTC,CASRPTGRNYGYTF
-,TRBJ2-3,TRBV7-7,-,TGTGCTAGCAGCTCGACAGATACGCAGTATTTT,CASSSTDTQYF
-,TRBJ2-1,TRBV28,-,TGTGCCACCGGCGTGGCGAGCTCCTACAATGAGCAGTTCTTC,CATGVASSYNEQFF
-,TRBJ2-7,TRBV30,-,TGTGCCTGGAGCAGGGGGGCCCTCTACGAGCAGTACTTC,CAWSRGALYEQYF
-,TRBJ2-7,TRBV13,TRBD1,TGTGCCAGCCAGAAACAGGGGACCTACGAGCAGTACTTC,CASQKQGTYEQYF
-,TRBJ1-2,TRBV25-1,-,TGTGCCAGCAGCGGGGGTTCTGCCTATGGCTACACCTTC,CASSGGSAYGYTF
-,TRBJ1-1,TRBV4-2,TRBD1,TGTGCCAGCAGCCTCCTCCGGCGTGGGACAGGGAACACTGAAGCTTTCTTT,CASSLLRRGTGNTEAFF
-,TRBJ2-4,TRBV25-1,-,TGTGCCAGCAGTGATATGAAGCGGGAAAACATTCAGTACTTC,CASSDMKRENIQYF
-,TRBJ2-1,TRBV12-5,-,TGTGCTAGTGGTTTTAGCAGTGAGCAGTTCTTC,CASGFSSEQFF
-,TRBJ1-1,TRBV11-2,-,TGTGCCAGCAGCTTAGGAGGCATCGCTACTGAAGCTTTCTTT,CASSLGGIATEAFF
few,TRBJ2-1,TRBV7-6,TRBD1,TGTGCCAGCGGACAGGGATCCAATGAGCAGTTCTTC,CASGQGSNEQFF
few,TRBJ1-1,TRBV12-5,-,TGTGCTAGTGGTTTGGGGAACACTGAAGCTTTCTTT,CASGLGNTEAFF
-,TRBJ2-7,TRBV4-3,TRBD2,TGCGCCAGCAGCCAAGGGCTGGCTAGCGGGGGCTACGAGCAGTACTTC,CASSQGLASGGYEQYF
-,TRBJ1-5,TRBV27,-,TGTGCCAGCAGTCCCCGCAGGGGTGAGGTAGGCAATCAGCCCCAGCATTTT,CASSPRRGEVGNQPQHF
-,TRBJ1-2,TRBV28,TRBD1,TGTGCCAGCAGTACACACAGGGGAGGGGGCTCCGGCTACACCTTC,CASSTHRGGGSGYTF
-,TRBJ2-1,TRBV19,TRBD2,TGTGCCAGTAGTATTCTCGGACTAGCGCCCAACAATGAGCAGTTCTTC,CASSILGLAPNNEQFF
-,TRBJ1-3,TRBV6-5,-,TGTGCCAGCAGTCAAACAGACTCTGGAAACACCATATATTTT,CASSQTDSGNTIYF
-,TRBJ2-1,TRBV7-7,TRBD1,TGTGCTAGCAGCACAGGGGTTTACAATGAGCAGTTCTTC,CASSTGVYNEQFF
-,TRBJ2-5,TRBV27,TRBD1,TGTGCCAGCAGTACAGACAGGGGTAGGGAGACCCAGTACTTC,CASSTDRGRETQYF
-,TRBJ2-5,TRBV19,TRBD1,TGTGCCAGTAGTGGGACAGGAAATCTCCAAGAGACCCAGTACTTC,CASSGTGNLQETQYF
few,TRBJ1-2,TRBV20-1,TRBD1,TGCAGTGCTGAGACAGGGAATGGCTACACCTTC,CSAETGNGYTF
-,TRBJ2-5,TRBV2,-,TGTGCCAGCAGTGAACAGGGGATGGGTGGAAAGACCCAGTACTTC,CASSEQGMGGKTQYF
-,TRBJ1-6,TRBV6-1,-,TGTGCCAGCAGTGAGGGGGGGCACCATTCACCCCTCCACTTT,CASSEGGHHSPLHF